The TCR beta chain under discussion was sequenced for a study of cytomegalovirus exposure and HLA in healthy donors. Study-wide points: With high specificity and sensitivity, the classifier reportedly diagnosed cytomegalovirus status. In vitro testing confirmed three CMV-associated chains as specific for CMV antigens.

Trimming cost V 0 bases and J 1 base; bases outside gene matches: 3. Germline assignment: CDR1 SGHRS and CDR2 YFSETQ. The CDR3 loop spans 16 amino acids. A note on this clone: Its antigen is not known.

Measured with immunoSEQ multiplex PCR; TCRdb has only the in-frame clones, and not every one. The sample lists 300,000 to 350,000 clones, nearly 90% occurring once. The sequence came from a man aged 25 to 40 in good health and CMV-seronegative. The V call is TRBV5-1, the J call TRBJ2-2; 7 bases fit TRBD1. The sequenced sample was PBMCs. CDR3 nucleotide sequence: TGCGCCAGCAGCTTGGGGGACAGCCGGAACACCGGGGAGCTGTTTTTT. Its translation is CASSLGDSRNTGELFF.